The 26 T cell receptor beta chains below all came from one sample that was sequenced in a study of shared T cell receptors in the human thymus. Method: immunoSEQ multiplex PCR; TCRdb's copy keeps in-frame clones and lacks some. The table lists hundreds of thousands of clones, more than 75% of them singletons. The data were also submitted as part of a second study, on human thymus T cells.

Sequenced input: thymocytes. These receptors all come from a boy in the first two years of life with a congenital heart defect.

The chain links TRBV5-8 to TRBJ1-6, with 8 positions matching TRBD1. Germline CDR1 SGHTS, CDR2 YDEGEE. This CDR3 is 18 amino acids long. J gave up 6 bases and V 4 bases, and 15 bases lay outside the gene matches. The CDR3 region has the DNA TGTGCCAGCAGCCTCCGGACAGGGAGGGTCCTCGTTAATTCACCCCTCCACTTT. Translated, it gives CASSLRTGRVLVNSPLHF.

V gene TRBV5-6 combines with J gene TRBJ2-7; 7 nucleotides align to TRBD1. The CDR3 is made up of 18 amino acids. The germline V gene has CDR1 SGHDT and CDR2 YYEEEE. V dropped 3 bases and J dropped 1; count of bases not matched to a gene: 16. The CDR3 sequence: CASSCAPTRQGHSYEQYF. The CDR3 region has the DNA TGTGCCAGCAGCTGCGCGCCTACTCGACAGGGCCATTCCTACGAGCAGTACTTC. The whole variable domain, remainder taken from reference TRBV5-6 and TRBJ2-7, is DAGVTQSPTHLIKTRGQQVTLRCSPKSGHDTVSWYQQALGQGPQFIFQYYEEEERQRGNFPDRFSGHQFPNYSSELNVNALLLGDSALYLCASSCAPTRQGHSYEQYFGPGTRLTVT.

V and J are TRBV27 and TRBJ2-1; D perhaps matches TRBD2 (5 bases). Between the trimmed V and J ends, which lost 1 base and 2 bases, there was a span of 12 bases. The CDR3 has 16 amino acids. Germline CDR1 and CDR2: MNHEY and SMNVEV (reference sequence). In nucleotides, the CDR3 is TGTGCCAGCAGTTTATACCCGCGGGTTCCCTACAATGAGCAGTTCTTC. Its protein product is CASSLYPRVPYNEQFF.

J is TRBJ2-1 and V is TRBV4-3; 8 bases are a match to TRBD2. V shed 1 base and J 7 bases; nucleotides not matched to a gene: 9. Looked up from germline, CDR1 is LGHNA and CDR2 is YSLEER. This CDR3 is built from 16 residues. The CDR3 DNA follows: TGCGCCAGCAGCCAAGCCCCCCGGGAGGGCCGGAATGAGCAGTTCTTC. As protein: CASSQAPREGRNEQFF.

This clone has only one observation. The V call is TRBV18, the J call TRBJ1-1; D ambiguous. The length of the CDR3 is 14 residues. Trimming cost V 4 bases and J 5 bases, with 14 bases left between them. Germline values: CDR1 KGHSH, CDR2 LQKENI. The DNA for the CDR3 is TGTGCCAGCTCACTCCGGGATATGACGACTGAAGCTTTCTTT. Translating gives CASSLRDMTTEAFF.

The chain uses TRBV5-1 and TRBJ1-5; D remains ambiguous. CDR3 size: 13 residues. The germline V gene has CDR1 SGHRS and CDR2 YFSETQ. V lost 0 bases and J 4 bases, leaving 5 bases between the germline ends. CDR3 in amino acids: CASSLGRNQPQHF. CDR3 bases: TGCGCCAGCAGCTTGGGCAGAAATCAGCCCCAGCATTTT. Using reference TRBV5-1 and TRBJ1-5 for the parts outside the CDR3, the full variable domain is KAGVTQTPRYLIKTRGQQVTLSCSPISGHRSVSWYQQTPGQGLQFLFEYFSETQRNKGNFPGRFSGRQFSNSRSEMNVSTLELGDSALYLCASSLGRNQPQHFGDGTRLSIL.

The rearrangement links TRBV29-1 to TRBJ2-7; 8 nucleotides align to TRBD1. Unmatched junction bases numbered 1, after V lost 3 bases and J lost 3 bases. The CDR3 is 12 amino acids. CDR1 SQVTM and CDR2 ANQGSEA come from the germline V gene. The chain's CDR3 is CSVEDRVYEQYF. The CDR3 DNA follows: TGCAGCGTTGAGGACAGGGTCTACGAGCAGTACTTC.

This chain uses TRBV19 with TRBJ2-3, with 8 bases aligning to TRBD2. The CDR3 has 19 residues. The germline CDR1 and CDR2 sequences are LNHDA and SQIVND (reference sequence). Trimming removed 6 bases from V and 3 bases from J; junction bases left unmatched: 20. The CDR3 nucleotides are TGTGCCAGTAGACGACGGCCGCCGAGCGGGAGTTTCAGTACAGATACGCAGTATTTT. This sequence encodes CASRRRPPSGSFSTDTQYF. Full variable domain (remainder filled in from reference TRBV19 and TRBJ2-3): DGGITQSPKYLFRKEGQNVTLSCEQNLNHDAMYWYRQDPGQGLRLIYYSQIVNDFQKGDIAEGYSVSREKKESFPLTVTSAQKNPTAFYLCASRRRPPSGSFSTDTQYFGPGTRLTVL.

The genes are TRBV5-6 and TRBJ2-1, with TRBD2 matching over 9 bases. CDR3 length: 16 amino acids. Germline assignment: CDR1 SGHDT and CDR2 YYEEEE. J lost 5 bases, V lost 1 base, and 7 bases had no gene match. CDR3 sequence: CASSLRREGPHNEQFF. In nucleotides, the CDR3 is TGTGCCAGCAGCTTGAGGCGGGAGGGCCCACACAATGAGCAGTTCTTC.

Only a few counts were recorded for this clone. This rearrangement joins TRBV27 to TRBJ2-3; D may be TRBD1 (6 bases). The length of the CDR3 is 14 residues. V lost 6 bases and J 2 bases, leaving 12 bases between the germline ends. The germline CDR1 and CDR2 sequences are MNHEY and SMNVEV (reference sequence). CDR3 sequence reads: CASSPQGHTDTQYF. The CDR3 DNA follows: TGTGCCAGCAGCCCCCAGGGGCACACAGATACGCAGTATTTT.

The gene calls are TRBV10-2 and TRBJ2-5; weak D call: TRBD2 (5 bases). V was cut by 7 bases and J by 7 bases, with 13 bases left in between. There are 12 residues in the CDR3. CDR1 is WSHSY, CDR2 SAAADI, per germline. CDR3 loop: CASKGVEGTQYF. CDR3 nucleotides: TGCGCCAGCAAGGGAGTAGAGGGGACCCAGTACTTC.

The CDR3 reads CASSLDRRGGNNTQYF. For the CDR3, the DNA is TGTGCCAGCAGCTTGGATAGGCGGGGGGGGAACAATACGCAGTATTTT. This chain joins TRBV5-4 and TRBJ2-3, with 9 positions matching TRBD2. CDR1 is SGHNT and CDR2 is YYREEE in the germline V gene (reference sequence). V shed 0 bases and J 7 bases; nucleotides not matched to a gene: 9. This CDR3 spans 16 amino acids.

The chain uses TRBV27 and TRBJ1-2; TRBD1 is a possible D gene (5 bases). This CDR3 contains 11 residues. Germline loops: CDR1 MNHEY, CDR2 SMNVEV (reference sequence). Deletions cut 8 bases from V and 7 bases from J, with 11 bases between. CDR3 sequence: CASGAGGGYTF. The CDR3 DNA is TGTGCCAGCGGGGCAGGCGGTGGCTACACCTTC.

The chain recombines TRBV6-4 with TRBJ2-5; TRBD1 matches at 7 bases. The germline CDR1 and CDR2 sequences are MRHNA and SNTAGT. This CDR3 has 19 amino acids. After removal of 2 bases from V and 0 bases from J, the junction contained 15 bases not matched to a gene. The CDR3 reads CASSDEPTDRERYQETQYF. Here the CDR3 DNA reads TGTGCCAGCAGTGACGAACCCACAGACAGGGAGAGGTACCAAGAGACCCAGTACTTC.

The V and J genes are TRBV5-5 and TRBJ1-4; no clear D. The V end lost 0 bases, the J end lost 1 base, and 4 bases lay between the germline ends. The CDR3 is 14 amino acids. CDR1 is SGHKS, CDR2 YYEKEE, per germline (reference sequence). The CDR3 coding sequence is TGTGCCAGCAGCTTGGCGGGAACTAATGAAAAACTGTTTTTT. Translating gives CASSLAGTNEKLFF.

The gene calls are TRBV2 and TRBJ2-3; D is possibly TRBD1 (6 bases). Germline CDR1 is SNHLY and CDR2 is FYNNEI. V was clipped by 2 bases and J by 4 bases, with 31 bases between them. CDR3 length: 21 amino acids. The CDR3 reads CASSEIEILDRFFCGPDTQYF. The CDR3 nucleotides are TGTGCCAGCAGTGAAATCGAAATCTTGGACAGATTTTTTTGCGGGCCAGATACGCAGTATTTT.

V is TRBV7-9 and J is TRBJ2-7; D is uncertain. There are 14 residues in the CDR3. Germline lookup yields CDR1 SEHNR and CDR2 FQNEAQ (reference sequence). Trimming took off 5 bases at V and 0 bases at J, with 11 bases between the two ends. Here the CDR3 reads CASSPDTTSYEQYF. The CDR3 nucleotides are TGTGCCAGCAGCCCAGACACCACCTCCTACGAGCAGTACTTC.

CDR3 protein: CASSYDLAAPEQYF. CDR3 nucleotide sequence: TGTGCCAGCAGTTACGACCTGGCGGCACCGGAGCAGTACTTC. The V and J genes are TRBV6-5 and TRBJ2-7; D is undetermined. The germline V gene has CDR1 MNHEY and CDR2 SVGAGI. V was shortened by 2 bases and J by 7 bases, with 15 bases between the two germline ends. The CDR3 is made up of 14 amino acids.

The V gene is TRBV6-1, the J gene TRBJ2-5; unclear D gene. Germline CDR1 is MNHNS and CDR2 is SASEGT. This CDR3 contains 14 residues. Between the trimmed V and J ends, which lost 5 bases and 0 bases, there was a span of 10 bases. In DNA form, the CDR3 reads TGTGCCAGCAGTCGGAGACCTCACCAAGAGACCCAGTACTTC. Amino acid sequence: CASSRRPHQETQYF.

The count of this clone is one. CDR3 DNA sequence: TGCGCCAGCAGCCAAGAGGTTAGCCTTAACACCGGGGAGCTGTTTTTT. It codes for CASSQEVSLNTGELFF. The chain links TRBV4-1 to TRBJ2-2; D unclear. V lost 0 bases and J 2 bases, leaving 10 bases between the germline ends. CDR1 is MGHRA, CDR2 YSYEKL, per germline. The CDR3 consists of 16 residues.

The chain links TRBV7-2 to TRBJ2-7; 7 bases fit TRBD2. Germline V lookup: CDR1 SGHTA, CDR2 FQGNSA. CDR3 length equals 18 residues. Trimming took 1 base from V and 3 from J; bases not matched to a gene: 15. CDR3 DNA: TGTGCCAGCAGCTTAGGGGGAGGGCCGAATAGTATTAACTACGAGCAGTACTTC. It codes for CASSLGGGPNSINYEQYF.

This rearrangement joins TRBV7-3 to TRBJ2-7; 10 nucleotides align to TRBD1. CDR1 is SGHTA and CDR2 is FQGTGA in the germline V gene. The V gene end was trimmed by 5 bases and the J gene end by 5 bases; junction bases not matched to a gene: 12. This CDR3 has 16 residues. CDR3 region: CASSPTTGTGDHEQYF. The CDR3 DNA sequence: TGTGCCAGCAGCCCAACGACCGGGACAGGGGACCACGAGCAGTACTTC.

V is TRBV12-5 and J is TRBJ2-5, with a possible D match to TRBD1 (6 bases). The CDR3 runs to 13 residues. The V end was cut by 6 bases, the J end by 1 base, with 9 bases between. The germline CDR1 and CDR2 sequences are LGHNT and FRNRAP. The CDR3 DNA follows: TGTGCTAGTGGGACAGGCACCCAAGAGACCCAGTACTTC. Translation: CASGTGTQETQYF.

The J gene is TRBJ1-5, the V gene TRBV2; 9 nucleotides match TRBD1. The CDR3 loop spans 15 amino acids. J lost 5 bases, V lost 5 bases, and 7 bases had no gene match. CDR1 is SNHLY, CDR2 FYNNEI, per germline. The CDR3 DNA sequence: TGTGCCAGCAGTAAATCCACAGGGGGCCATCAGCCCCAGCATTTT. This codes for CASSKSTGGHQPQHF.

The chain uses TRBV7-2 and TRBJ2-2, with TRBD1 identical over 10 bases. The germline CDR1 and CDR2 sequences are SGHTA and FQGNSA. This CDR3 is 17 amino acids long. J lost 4 bases, V lost 3 bases, and 8 bases had no gene match. The CDR3 DNA reads TGTGCCAGCAGCTTGACCGACGGGACAGGGGTCACCGGGGAGCTGTTTTTT. Protein product: CASSLTDGTGVTGELFF.

The chain carries TRBV7-2 and TRBJ2-5, with D possibly TRBD2 on 6 matching bases. Germline V gene lookup returns CDR1 SGHTA and CDR2 FQGNSA. Trimming removed 1 base from V and 5 bases from J, with 11 bases in between. The CDR3 covers 14 residues. The CDR3 region is CASSLEAGGETQYF. The DNA for the CDR3 is TGTGCCAGCAGCTTAGAAGCAGGAGGGGAGACCCAGTACTTC.